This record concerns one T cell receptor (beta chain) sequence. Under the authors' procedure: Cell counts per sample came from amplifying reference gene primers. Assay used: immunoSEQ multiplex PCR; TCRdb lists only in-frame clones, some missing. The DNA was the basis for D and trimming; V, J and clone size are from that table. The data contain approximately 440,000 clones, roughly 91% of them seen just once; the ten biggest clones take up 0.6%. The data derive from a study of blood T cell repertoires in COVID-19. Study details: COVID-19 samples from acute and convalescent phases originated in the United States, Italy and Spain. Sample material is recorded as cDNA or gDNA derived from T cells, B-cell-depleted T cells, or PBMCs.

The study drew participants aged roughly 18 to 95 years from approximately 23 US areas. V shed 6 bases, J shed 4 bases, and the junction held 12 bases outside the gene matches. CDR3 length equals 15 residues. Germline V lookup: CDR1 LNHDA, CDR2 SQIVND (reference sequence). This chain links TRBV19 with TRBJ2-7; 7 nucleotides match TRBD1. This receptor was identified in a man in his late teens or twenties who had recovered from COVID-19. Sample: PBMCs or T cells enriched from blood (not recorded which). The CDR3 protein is CASRKGAGEVYEQYF. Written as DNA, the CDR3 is TGTGCCAGTAGAAAGGGGGCAGGGGAAGTGTACGAGCAGTACTTC.